Sequencing of this T cell receptor beta chain was carried out in a study of blood T cell repertoires in COVID-19. This table comes from immunoSEQ multiplex PCR, and its TCRdb copy is limited to in-frame clones, with some not included. The sample shows approximately 270,000 clones, approximately 85% of them seen only once. V lost 9 bases, J lost 9 bases, and 8 bases stayed unmatched. The CDR3 consists of 12 residues. The clonotype comes from a human donor with COVID-19, enrolled during active disease. The donor label of this sample is uncertain. The chain uses TRBV12-3 or TRBV12-4 and TRBJ2-1; 7 nucleotides align to TRBD2. Sequenced material: peripheral blood. The CDR3 loop is CASREGRSEQFF. CDR3 sequence (DNA): TGTGCCAGTAGGGAGGGGAGGAGTGAGCAGTTCTTC.